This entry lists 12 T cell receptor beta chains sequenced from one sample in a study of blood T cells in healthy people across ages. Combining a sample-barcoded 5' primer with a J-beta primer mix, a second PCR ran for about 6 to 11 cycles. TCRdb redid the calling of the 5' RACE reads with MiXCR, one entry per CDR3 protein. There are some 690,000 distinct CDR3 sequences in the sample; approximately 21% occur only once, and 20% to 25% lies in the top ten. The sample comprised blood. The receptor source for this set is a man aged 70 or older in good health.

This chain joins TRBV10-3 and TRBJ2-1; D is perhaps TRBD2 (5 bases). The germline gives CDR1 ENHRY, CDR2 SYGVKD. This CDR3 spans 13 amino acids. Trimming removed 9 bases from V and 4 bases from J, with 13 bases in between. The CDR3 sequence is CAMKSPGYNEQFF. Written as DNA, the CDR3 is TGTGCCATGAAAAGCCCGGGATACAATGAGCAGTTCTTC.

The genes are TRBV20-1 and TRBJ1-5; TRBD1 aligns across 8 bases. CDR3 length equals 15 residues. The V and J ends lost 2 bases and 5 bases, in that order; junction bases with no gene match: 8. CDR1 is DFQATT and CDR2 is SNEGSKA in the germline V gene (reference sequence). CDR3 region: CSARQPGQEDQPQHF. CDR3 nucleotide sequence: TGCAGTGCTAGACAACCGGGACAGGAAGATCAGCCCCAGCATTTT.

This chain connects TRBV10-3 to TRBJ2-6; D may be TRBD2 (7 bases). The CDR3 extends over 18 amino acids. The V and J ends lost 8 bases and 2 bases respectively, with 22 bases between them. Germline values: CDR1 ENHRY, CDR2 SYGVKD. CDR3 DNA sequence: TGTGCCATCCGGGAGGAGGGGGTGCTTCGGACTGGGGCCAACGTCCTGACTTTC. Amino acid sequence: CAIREEGVLRTGANVLTF.

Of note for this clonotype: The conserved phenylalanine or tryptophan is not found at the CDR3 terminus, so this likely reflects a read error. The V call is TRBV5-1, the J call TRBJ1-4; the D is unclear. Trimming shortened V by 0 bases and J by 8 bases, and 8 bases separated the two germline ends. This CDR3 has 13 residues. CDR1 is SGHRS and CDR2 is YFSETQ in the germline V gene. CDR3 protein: CASSLDPKEKLFS. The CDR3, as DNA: TGCGCCAGCAGCTTGGACCCCAAGGAAAAACTGTTTTCT.

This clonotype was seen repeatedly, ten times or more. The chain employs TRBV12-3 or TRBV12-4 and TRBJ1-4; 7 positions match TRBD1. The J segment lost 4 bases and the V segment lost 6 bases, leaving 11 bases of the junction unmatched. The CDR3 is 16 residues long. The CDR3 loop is CASSPRGTAFNEKLFF. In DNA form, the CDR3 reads TGTGCCAGCAGCCCAAGGGGGACAGCCTTTAATGAAAAACTGTTTTTT.

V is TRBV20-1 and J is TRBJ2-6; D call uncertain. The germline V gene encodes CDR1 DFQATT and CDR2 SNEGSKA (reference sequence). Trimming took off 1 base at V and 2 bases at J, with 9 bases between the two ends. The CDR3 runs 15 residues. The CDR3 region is CSARVLVPGANVLTF. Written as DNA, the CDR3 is TGCAGTGCTAGAGTCCTGGTCCCTGGGGCCAACGTCCTGACTTTC.

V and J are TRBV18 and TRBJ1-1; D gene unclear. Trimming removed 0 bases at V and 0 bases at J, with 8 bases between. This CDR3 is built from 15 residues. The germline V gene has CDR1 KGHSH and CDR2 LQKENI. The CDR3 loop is CASSPPYGVNTEAFF. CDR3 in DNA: TGTGCCAGCTCACCACCGTACGGCGTGAACACTGAAGCTTTCTTT.

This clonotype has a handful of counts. The chain's CDR3 is CASSLPLYPTDTQYF. The DNA of the CDR3 is TGTGCCAGCAGTTTACCTCTTTATCCCACAGATACGCAGTATTTT. The chain links TRBV12-3 or TRBV12-4 to TRBJ2-3; D call uncertain. Trimming took off 2 bases at V and 2 bases at J, with 11 bases between the two ends. The CDR3 is 15 amino acids.

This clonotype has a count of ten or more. The CDR3 reads CATSGRDPKNIQYF. The CDR3 DNA reads TGTGCCACCAGTGGCCGAGATCCCAAAAACATTCAGTACTTC. The chain links TRBV24-1 to TRBJ2-4; no reliable D call. This CDR3 comprises 14 residues. The germline CDR1 and CDR2 sequences are KGHDR and SFDVKD. Trimming removed 5 bases at V and 2 bases at J, with 9 bases between.

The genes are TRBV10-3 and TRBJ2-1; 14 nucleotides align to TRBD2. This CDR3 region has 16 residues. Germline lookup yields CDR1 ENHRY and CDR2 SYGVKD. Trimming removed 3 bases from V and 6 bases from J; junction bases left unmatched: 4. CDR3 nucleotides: TGTGCCATCAGTGAAGGGACTAGCGGGAGTTCCAATGAGCAGTTCTTC. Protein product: CAISEGTSGSSNEQFF.

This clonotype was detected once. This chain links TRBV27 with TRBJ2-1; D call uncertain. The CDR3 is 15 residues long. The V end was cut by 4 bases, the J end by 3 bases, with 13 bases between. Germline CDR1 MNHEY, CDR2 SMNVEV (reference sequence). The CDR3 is CASSWAASLYNEQFF. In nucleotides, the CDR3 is TGTGCCAGCAGTTGGGCGGCCTCACTCTACAATGAGCAGTTCTTC.

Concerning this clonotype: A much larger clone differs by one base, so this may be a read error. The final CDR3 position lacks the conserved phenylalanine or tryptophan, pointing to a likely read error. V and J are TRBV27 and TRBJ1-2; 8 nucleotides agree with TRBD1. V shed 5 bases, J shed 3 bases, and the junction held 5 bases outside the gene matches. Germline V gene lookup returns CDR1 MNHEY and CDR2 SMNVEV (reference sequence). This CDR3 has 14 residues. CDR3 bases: TGTGCCAGCAGTCGCTACAGGGGGGACTATGGCTACACCTCC. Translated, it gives CASSRYRGDYGYTS.